These T cell receptor beta chains were read from a single sample in a study of T cells in Graves' hyperthyroidism and ophthalmopathy. TCRdb reanalysed the multiplex PCR reads using MiXCR and keeps one entry per CDR3 protein. In the table there are some 550,000 distinct CDR3 sequences, 15% to 20% of which are singletons. The specimen sequenced was blood. These TCRs come from a woman aged 40 to 49 with Graves' ophthalmopathy. CDR3s leave out the opening cysteine and the closing phenylalanine or tryptophan.

CDR3: AISDVTETNEQF; V: TRBV10-3; J: TRBJ2-1
CDR3: ASRGQGATYEQY; V: TRBV2; J: TRBJ2-7
CDR3: ASSSSHGSNYGYT; V: TRBV19; J: TRBJ1-2
CDR3: ASFRRGAGNTEAF; V: TRBV2; J: TRBJ1-1
CDR3: ASSAGRESYEQY; V: TRBV9; J: TRBJ2-7
CDR3: AWRRGLGNTEAF; V: TRBV30; J: TRBJ1-1
CDR3: ASSQRSGRANEQF; V: TRBV2; J: TRBJ2-1
CDR3: ASSPRDGPTDTQY; V: TRBV9; J: TRBJ2-3
CDR3: ASRRTAAYEQY; V: TRBV2; J: TRBJ2-7
CDR3: ATHGTSGWDEQF; V: TRBV6-1; J: TRBJ2-1
CDR3: ASSSAMGRLVYEQY; V: TRBV28; J: TRBJ2-7
CDR3: ASSPPGGAPGELF; V: TRBV18; J: TRBJ2-2
CDR3: ATLRASSTDTQY; V: TRBV2; J: TRBJ2-3
CDR3: ASRIVLGTDTQY; V: TRBV2; J: TRBJ2-3
CDR3: ASRTGQGVGETQY; V: TRBV28; J: TRBJ2-5
CDR3: ASSMISGFSFYEQY; V: TRBV11-1; J: TRBJ2-7
CDR3: ASSFRGSNTGELF; V: TRBV11-2; J: TRBJ2-2
CDR3: ASTTGRTEAF; V: TRBV19; J: TRBJ1-1
CDR3: ASSVSSPLGNTIY; V: TRBV9; J: TRBJ1-3
CDR3: ASSEARGRGNIQY; V: TRBV2; J: TRBJ2-4
CDR3: ASSQGGGHTEAF; V: TRBV3-1; J: TRBJ1-1
CDR3: ASSFGTYPEAF; V: TRBV5-6; J: TRBJ1-1
CDR3: SARTGDGEQY; V: TRBV20-1; J: TRBJ2-7
CDR3: ASRSPGQLIST; V: TRBV6-1; J: TRBJ1-2
CDR3: ASSLVAGRFMNTEAF; V: TRBV5-1; J: TRBJ1-1
CDR3: ASKSGRAEDTQY; V: TRBV28; J: TRBJ2-3